This T cell receptor (beta chain) was sequenced for a study of T cells in Graves' hyperthyroidism and ophthalmopathy. This clonotype was recorded a few times. The investigators amplified TCR beta CDR3 regions from RNA transcripts. In the first-round RT-PCR of the TCR CDR3, the HTBI primer set was used. TCRdb used MiXCR to reprocess the multiplex PCR reads, holding one entry per CDR3 protein. Found here are fewer than 800,000 distinct CDR3 sequences, about 17% of them singletons; the top ten hold about 8.4%. Graves' hyperthyroidism qualified as stable when ophthalmopathy did not progress within 18 months. The junction had 3 bases not matched to a gene; V was cut back by 4 bases and J by 0 bases. Germline values: CDR1 MDHEN, CDR2 SYDVKM. This CDR3 comprises 15 residues.

The gene calls are TRBV28 and TRBJ1-3; 7 positions agree with TRBD1. This clonotype was sampled from a man between 18 and 35 years old with Graves' hyperthyroidism. Specimen: blood. The CDR3 region is CASSSGTDSGNTIYF. The CDR3, as DNA: TGTGCCAGCAGTTCCGGGACAGACTCTGGAAACACCATATATTTT.